The 26 T cell receptor beta chains below all came from one sample that was sequenced in a study of Graves' ophthalmopathy and Graves' hyperthyroidism. CDR3 regions of TCR beta were amplified from RNA transcripts. After a first-round RT-PCR with HTBI primers, a second-round multiplex PCR was run. TCRdb called the multiplex PCR reads again in MiXCR, with one record for every CDR3 protein. This sample has about 740,000 distinct CDR3 sequences, with around 40% found just once. Input material: peripheral blood. Receptor source: an adult man with Graves' ophthalmopathy.

This CDR3 reads CSARGAENTGELFF. CDR3 DNA: TGCAGTGCTAGAGGGGCCGAGAACACCGGGGAGCTGTTTTTT. The chain employs TRBV20-1 and TRBJ2-2, with D uncertain. V dropped 1 base and J dropped 1 base, with 7 bases sitting between them. CDR3 length: 14 amino acids. Germline lookup yields CDR1 DFQATT and CDR2 SNEGSKA (reference sequence).

The chain uses TRBV7-9 and TRBJ2-2, with 9 bases lining up with TRBD1. Trimming removed 5 bases from V and 6 bases from J; junction bases left unmatched: 4. Germline values: CDR1 SEHNR, CDR2 FQNEAQ (reference sequence). The CDR3 length is 14 residues. CDR3 in amino acids: CASSPTGGAGELFF. The DNA for the CDR3 is TGTGCCAGCAGCCCGACAGGGGGTGCCGGGGAGCTGTTTTTT.

The gene calls are TRBV25-1 and TRBJ2-2; the match to TRBD2 covers 8 bases. The CDR3 consists of 15 residues. Germline values: CDR1 MGHDK, CDR2 SYGVNS. V was pared by 5 bases and J by 4 bases, with 6 bases of the junction left unmatched. The CDR3 sequence is CASSSPGTSTGELFF. Here the CDR3 DNA reads TGTGCCAGCAGTTCACCCGGGACTAGCACCGGGGAGCTGTTTTTT.

The chain employs TRBV10-3 and TRBJ2-2; D perhaps matches TRBD1 (5 bases). The CDR3 spans 13 residues. V dropped 3 bases and J dropped 7 bases, with 9 bases sitting between them. Germline loops: CDR1 ENHRY, CDR2 SYGVKD. The CDR3 region is CAISDRQNGELFF. The CDR3 DNA sequence: TGTGCCATCAGTGACCGACAGAACGGGGAGCTGTTTTTT.

In its sample, this clonotype was seen a few times. This chain uses TRBV7-9 with TRBJ1-4; tentative D call: TRBD1 (6 bases). This CDR3 has 15 amino acids. V was pared by 5 bases and J by 5 bases, with 15 bases between. Germline V gives CDR1 SEHNR, CDR2 FQNEAQ (reference sequence). The CDR3 region has the DNA TGTGCCAGCAGCATCCGCGGGGGCGTGAATGAAAAACTGTTTTTT. Protein sequence: CASSIRGGVNEKLFF.

The V gene is TRBV6-1, the J gene TRBJ2-5, with D possibly being TRBD1 (6 bases). CDR3 size: 14 residues. V gave up 5 bases and J gave up 3 bases, with 13 bases separating them. Germline V gene lookup returns CDR1 MNHNS and CDR2 SASEGT. The CDR3 sequence is CASSYYDRKETQYF. CDR3 bases: TGTGCCAGCAGTTACTATGACAGGAAAGAGACCCAGTACTTC.

This clonotype was observed many times. J is TRBJ1-2 and V is TRBV29-1, with TRBD1 matching over 11 bases. This CDR3 has 13 residues. Germline V gene data show CDR1 as SQVTM and CDR2 as ANQGSEA. V lost 6 bases and J lost 8; bases outside the gene matches: 8. The CDR3 nucleotides are TGCAGCGTATATGGACAGGGGGCGGGAGGCTACACCTTC. It is translated as CSVYGQGAGGYTF. The full variable domain, completed using reference TRBV29-1 and TRBJ1-2, is SAVISQKPSRDICQRGTSLTIQCQVDSQVTMMFWYRQQPGQSLTLIATANQGSEATYESGFVIDKFPISRPNLTFSTLTVSNMSPEDSSIYLCSVYGQGAGGYTFGSGTRLTVV.

This chain links TRBV20-1 with TRBJ2-5, with a possible D match to TRBD2 (6 bases). This CDR3 contains 14 residues. The germline V gene has CDR1 DFQATT and CDR2 SNEGSKA (reference sequence). For the CDR3, the DNA is TGCCGCGCCATAGGGGATAGCGGTAAAGAGACCCAGTACTTC. It codes for CRAIGDSGKETQYF.

The table lists this clonotype with many counts. This chain links TRBV11-2 with TRBJ1-2; 9 nucleotides line up with TRBD1. Germline CDR1 and CDR2: SGHAT and FQNNGV. The CDR3 sequence is 13 residues long. J lost 4 bases, V lost 5 bases, and 2 bases had no gene match. CDR3 coding DNA: TGTGCCAGCAGCGCGGACAGGGGCTATGGCTACACCTTC. Translated, it gives CASSADRGYGYTF.

V usage is TRBV6-1 and J usage is TRBJ1-4, with a weak D call TRBD1 (5 bases). Trimming removed 1 base at V and 6 bases at J, with 6 bases between. CDR1 and CDR2 from the germline V gene are MNHNS and SASEGT. This CDR3 has 13 amino acids. CDR3 nucleotides: TGTGCCAGCAGTGAAGTGACAGATGAAAAACTGTTTTTT. It specifies CASSEVTDEKLFF.

The chain recombines TRBV25-1 with TRBJ1-2, with 10 bases identical to TRBD1. Germline trimming cut 11 bases from V and 5 bases from J; bases unmatched to any gene: 8. This CDR3 is 13 amino acids long. Per germline, CDR1 MGHDK and CDR2 SYGVNS. CDR3 in amino acids: CAWKWDRGYGYTF. CDR3 sequence (DNA): TGTGCCTGGAAGTGGGACAGGGGATATGGCTACACCTTC.

This chain joins TRBV7-7 and TRBJ2-5; 12 bases are a match to TRBD2. TRBJ2-1 matches the DNA end more closely, so the J call is doubtful. This CDR3 is built from 14 residues. Germline V gene lookup returns CDR1 SSHAT and CDR2 FNYEAQ (reference sequence). CDR3 amino acids: CASSPGLAGNEQFF. The CDR3 coding sequence is TGTGCCAGCAGCCCCGGACTAGCGGGGAATGAGCAGTTCTTC.

The CDR3 reads CASSQYPPGQGFRDEQYF. CDR3 nucleotides: TGTGCCAGTAGTCAATATCCGCCGGGACAGGGATTTCGAGACGAGCAGTACTTC. This chain links TRBV19 with TRBJ2-7, with 9 nucleotides matching TRBD1. Looked up from germline, CDR1 is LNHDA and CDR2 is SQIVND (reference sequence). V was clipped by 5 bases and J by 5 bases; unmatched bases: 19. CDR3 length: 18 residues.

Only a few counts were recorded for this clonotype. The CDR3 nucleotides are TGCGCCAGCAGCTTGAGGGCAGGGGATCCGGGTGGCTACACCTTC. Translated, it gives CASSLRAGDPGGYTF. This chain uses TRBV5-1 with TRBJ1-2; D is perhaps TRBD1 (6 bases). Trimming took off 1 base at V and 7 bases at J, with 17 bases between the two ends. Germline CDR1 and CDR2: SGHRS and YFSETQ. The CDR3 consists of 15 residues.

The chain links TRBV6-1 to TRBJ1-2; 8 bases are shared with TRBD1. Germline values: CDR1 MNHNS, CDR2 SASEGT. After removal of 6 bases from V and 9 bases from J, the junction contained 15 bases not matched to a gene. The CDR3 covers 15 residues. CDR3 bases: TGTGCCAGCAGCCGCCGAATGGACAGGGACGGCTGCTACACCTTC. Translation: CASSRRMDRDGCYTF.

This clonotype was seen many times. This chain uses TRBV7-9 with TRBJ1-4, with a possible D match to TRBD1 (6 bases). V gave up 1 base and J gave up 8 bases, with 17 bases separating them. The CDR3 totals 16 residues. CDR1 SEHNR and CDR2 FQNEAQ come from the germline V gene (reference sequence). In DNA, the CDR3 is TGTGCCAGCAGCTTAGTCTCAGGGGTTGGTTACGAAAAACTGTTTTTT. Its translation is CASSLVSGVGYEKLFF.

This clonotype appeared many times. The J gene is TRBJ2-7, the V gene TRBV29-1, with a possible D match to TRBD2 (5 bases). V was cut by 7 bases and J by 1 base, with 23 bases left in between. Germline V lookup: CDR1 SQVTM, CDR2 ANQGSEA. CDR3 length: 16 amino acids. CDR3 sequence: CSARGDDRFESYEQYF. The DNA for the CDR3 is TGCAGCGCCCGGGGTGACGACCGCTTCGAATCCTACGAGCAGTACTTC.

The rearrangement uses TRBV10-3 and TRBJ1-2, with 8 bases matching TRBD1. With V trimmed by 0 bases and J by 6 bases, 12 bases remained unmatched. Germline loops: CDR1 ENHRY, CDR2 SYGVKD. There are 17 residues in the CDR3. In nucleotides, the CDR3 is TGTGCCATCAGTGAGTCTGGCAGGGGGCCACGATCGCATGGCTACACCTTC. Its protein product is CAISESGRGPRSHGYTF.

This clonotype appeared many times. V and J are TRBV4-1 and TRBJ1-6; D is unclear. The CDR3 has 14 amino acids. Germline V CDR1 and CDR2: MGHRA, YSYEKL. Trimming took 0 bases from V and 10 from J, leaving 10 bases between them. This CDR3 is CASSQEVMASPLHF. The CDR3 DNA reads as TGCGCCAGCAGCCAAGAAGTGATGGCCTCACCCCTCCACTTT.

CDR3 sequence (DNA): TGCAGTGCTAGAGTGGGTAAAATGATGGGCACTGAAGCTTTCTTT. This encodes CSARVGKMMGTEAFF. This chain uses TRBV20-1 with TRBJ1-1; D is uncertain. Germline V gene lookup returns CDR1 DFQATT and CDR2 SNEGSKA (reference sequence). V was clipped by 1 base and J by 4 bases, with 16 bases between them. The CDR3 length is 15 residues.

This clonotype was detected ten times or more. The chain carries TRBV7-2 and TRBJ2-5; D uncertain. The CDR3 spans 13 residues. Germline V gives CDR1 SGHTA, CDR2 FQGNSA. V was clipped by 5 bases and J by 2 bases, with 9 bases between them. CDR3 loop: CASSDGQQETQYF. For the CDR3, the DNA is TGTGCCAGCAGCGATGGGCAGCAAGAGACCCAGTACTTC. The whole variable domain, filled in from reference TRBV7-2 and TRBJ2-5, reads GAGVSQSPSNKVTEKGKDVELRCDPISGHTALYWYRQSLGQGLEFLIYFQGNSAPDKSGLPSDRFSAERTGGSVSTLTIQRTQQEDSAVYLCASSDGQQETQYFGPGTRLLVL.

The chain couples TRBV20-1 to TRBJ1-5; D gene unclear. V lost 4 bases and J lost 0, with 13 bases in between. The length of the CDR3 is 15 residues. CDR1 is DFQATT, CDR2 SNEGSKA, per germline (reference sequence). CDR3 DNA: TGCAGTGCTACCGAGGTGGCGAATAGCAATCAGCCCCAGCATTTT. Translated, it gives CSATEVANSNQPQHF.

In the case of this clonotype: A read error may explain this, as a much larger clone is one base away. V and J are TRBV19 and TRBJ2-6; 7 nucleotides line up with TRBD1. Germline CDR1 reads LNHDA; CDR2 reads SQIVND (reference sequence). CDR3 length: 17 residues. CDR3: CASSRGGLYAGTNVLTF. CDR3 nucleotides: TGTGCCAGTAGTCGAGGGGGCTTATATGCTGGGACCAACGTCCTGACTTTC.

This clonotype was recorded at least ten times. This chain links TRBV7-9 with TRBJ1-2, with D maybe TRBD1 (5 bases). The germline CDR1 and CDR2 sequences are SEHNR and FQNEAQ (reference sequence). CDR3 length equals 13 residues. Trimming stripped 5 bases from V and 4 bases from J, with 11 bases between. The CDR3 DNA reads as TGTGCCAGCAGCCCAGCCCAGGGCTATGGCTACACCTTC. Translation: CASSPAQGYGYTF. Complete variable domain (other parts from reference TRBV7-9 and TRBJ1-2): DTGVSQNPRHKITKRGQNVTFRCDPISEHNRLYWYRQTLGQGPEFLTYFQNEAQLEKSRLLSDRFSAERPKGSFSTLEIQRTEQGDSAMYLCASSPAQGYGYTFGSGTRLTVV.

The chain uses TRBV25-1 and TRBJ2-2; perhaps TRBD2 as D (6 bases). Germline CDR1 is MGHDK and CDR2 is SYGVNS. The ends were cut back, 6 bases at V and 4 bases at J, with 18 bases in the middle. The CDR3 contains 16 residues. CDR3 nucleotide sequence: TGTGCCAGCAGCTTGGACGGAGGGCCGGTCACCGGGGAGCTGTTTTTT. Translating gives CASSLDGGPVTGELFF.

In this sample, this clonotype turned up many times. The chain combines TRBV20-1 with TRBJ1-1; D gene uncertain. V lost 3 bases, J lost 1 base, and 15 bases lay in between. This CDR3 spans 15 amino acids. In germline, CDR1 is DFQATT, CDR2 SNEGSKA (reference sequence). CDR3 DNA: TGCAGTGCTAGGGAATCGATCGTGAGGAACACTGAAGCTTTCTTT. Its protein product is CSARESIVRNTEAFF.